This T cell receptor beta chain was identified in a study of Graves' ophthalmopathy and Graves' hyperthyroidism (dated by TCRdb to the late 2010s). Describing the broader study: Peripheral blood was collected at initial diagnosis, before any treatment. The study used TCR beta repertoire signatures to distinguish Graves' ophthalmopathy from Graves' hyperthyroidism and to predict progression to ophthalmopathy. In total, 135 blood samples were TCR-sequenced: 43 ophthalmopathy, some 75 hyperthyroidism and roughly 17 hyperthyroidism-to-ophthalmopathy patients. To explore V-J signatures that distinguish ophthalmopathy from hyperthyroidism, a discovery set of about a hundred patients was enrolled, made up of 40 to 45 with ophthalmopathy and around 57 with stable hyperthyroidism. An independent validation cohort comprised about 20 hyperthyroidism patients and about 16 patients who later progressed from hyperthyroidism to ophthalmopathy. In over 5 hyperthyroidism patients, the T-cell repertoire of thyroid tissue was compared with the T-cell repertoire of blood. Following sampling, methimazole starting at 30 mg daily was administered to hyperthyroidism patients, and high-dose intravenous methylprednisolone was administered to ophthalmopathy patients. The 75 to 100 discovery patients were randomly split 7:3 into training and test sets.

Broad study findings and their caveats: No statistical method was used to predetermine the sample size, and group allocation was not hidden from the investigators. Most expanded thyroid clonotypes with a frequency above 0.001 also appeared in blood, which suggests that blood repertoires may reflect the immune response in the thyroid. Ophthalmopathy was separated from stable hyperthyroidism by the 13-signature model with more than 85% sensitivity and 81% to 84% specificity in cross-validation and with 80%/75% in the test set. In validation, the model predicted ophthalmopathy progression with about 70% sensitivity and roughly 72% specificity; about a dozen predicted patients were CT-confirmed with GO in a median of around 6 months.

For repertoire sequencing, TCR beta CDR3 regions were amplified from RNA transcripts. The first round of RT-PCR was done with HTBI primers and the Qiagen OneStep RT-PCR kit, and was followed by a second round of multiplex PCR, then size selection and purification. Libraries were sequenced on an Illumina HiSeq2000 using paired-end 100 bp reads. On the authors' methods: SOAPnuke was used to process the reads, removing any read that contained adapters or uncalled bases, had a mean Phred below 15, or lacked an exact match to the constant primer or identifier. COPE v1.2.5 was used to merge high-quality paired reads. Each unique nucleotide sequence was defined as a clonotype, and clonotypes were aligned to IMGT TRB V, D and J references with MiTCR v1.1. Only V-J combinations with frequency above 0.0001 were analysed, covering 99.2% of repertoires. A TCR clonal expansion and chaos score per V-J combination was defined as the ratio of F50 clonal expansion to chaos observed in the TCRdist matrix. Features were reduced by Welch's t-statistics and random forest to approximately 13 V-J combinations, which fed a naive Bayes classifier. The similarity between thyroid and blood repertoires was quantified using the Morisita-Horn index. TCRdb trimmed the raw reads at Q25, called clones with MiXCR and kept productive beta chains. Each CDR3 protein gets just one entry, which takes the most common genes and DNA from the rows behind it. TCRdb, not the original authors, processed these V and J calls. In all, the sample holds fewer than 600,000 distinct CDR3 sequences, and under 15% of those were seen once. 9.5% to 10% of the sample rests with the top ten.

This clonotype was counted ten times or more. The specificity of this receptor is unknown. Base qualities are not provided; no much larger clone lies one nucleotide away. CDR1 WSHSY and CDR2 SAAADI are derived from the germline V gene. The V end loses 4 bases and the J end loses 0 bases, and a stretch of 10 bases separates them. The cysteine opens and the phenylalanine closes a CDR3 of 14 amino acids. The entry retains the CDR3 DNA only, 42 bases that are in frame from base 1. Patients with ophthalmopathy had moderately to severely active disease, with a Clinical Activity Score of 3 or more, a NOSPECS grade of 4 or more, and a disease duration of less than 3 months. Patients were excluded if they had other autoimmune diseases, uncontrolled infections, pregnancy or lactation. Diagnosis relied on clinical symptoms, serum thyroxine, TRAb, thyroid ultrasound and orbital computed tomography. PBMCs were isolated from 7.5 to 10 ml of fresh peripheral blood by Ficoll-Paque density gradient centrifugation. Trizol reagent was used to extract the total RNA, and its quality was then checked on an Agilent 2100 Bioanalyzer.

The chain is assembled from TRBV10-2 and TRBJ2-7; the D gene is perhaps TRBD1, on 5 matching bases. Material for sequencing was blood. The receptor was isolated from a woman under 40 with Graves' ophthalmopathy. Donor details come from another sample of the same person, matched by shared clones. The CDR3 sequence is CASSVVRDSYEQYF. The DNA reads TGCGCCAGCAGTGTCGTCAGGGACTCCTACGAGCAGTACTTC.